The present entry profiles one T cell receptor beta chain with its context. Germline CDR1 and CDR2: SNHLY and FYNNEI. V was clipped by 7 bases and J by 6 bases, with 18 bases between them. The CDR3 totals 14 residues. The table came from immunoSEQ multiplex PCR; TCRdb's copy has only in-frame clones and leaves some out. Here the sample spans 250,000 to 300,000 clones, approximately 90% being singletons. The data were obtained in a study of blood T cell repertoires in COVID-19. Grouping used clinical history reported by participants in a survey and questionnaire. The sequence was collected from a human donor in a cohort exposed to, infected with or recovered from COVID-19 (not recorded which). The donor label of this sample is uncertain. Sequencing was carried out using PBMCs or T cells enriched from blood (not recorded which). The chain carries TRBV2 and TRBJ1-2, with D uncertain. CDR3 sequence (DNA): TGTGCCAGCAATGTGTTCCTTACGGGGAATGGCTACACCTTC. Translated, it gives CASNVFLTGNGYTF.